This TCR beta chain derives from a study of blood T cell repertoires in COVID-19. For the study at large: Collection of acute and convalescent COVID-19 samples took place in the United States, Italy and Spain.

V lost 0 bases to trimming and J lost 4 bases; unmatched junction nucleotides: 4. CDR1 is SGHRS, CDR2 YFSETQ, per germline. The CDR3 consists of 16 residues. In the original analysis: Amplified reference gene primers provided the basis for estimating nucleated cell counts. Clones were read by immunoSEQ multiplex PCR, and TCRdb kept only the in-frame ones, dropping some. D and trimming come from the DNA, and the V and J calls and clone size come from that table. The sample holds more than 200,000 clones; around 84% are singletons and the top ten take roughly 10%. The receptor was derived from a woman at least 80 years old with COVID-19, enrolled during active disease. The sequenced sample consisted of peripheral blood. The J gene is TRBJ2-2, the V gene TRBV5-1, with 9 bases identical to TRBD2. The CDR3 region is CASSLASGGPTGELFF. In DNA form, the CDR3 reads TGCGCCAGCAGCTTGGCCAGCGGGGGGCCCACCGGGGAGCTGTTTTTT.